The 17 T cell receptor beta chains in this list originate from one sample, sequenced in a study of CD8+ T cells in alopecia areata. After isolation, RNA underwent reverse transcription to generate cDNA as the sequencing template. The repertoire was sequenced with immunoSEQ multiplex PCR; TCRdb's copy has only in-frame clones and lacks some. The table shows some 200,000 clones, with more than 45% occurring only once. The treatment was: oral pan-JAK inhibitor, 5-10 mg twice daily. Sequences were derived from CD4+ T cells sorted from blood, sampled at week 4, from a patient treated with tofacitinib. Receptor source: a human donor with alopecia areata.

V usage is TRBV6-5 and J usage is TRBJ2-7; 10 bases fit TRBD1. The V and J ends lost 4 bases and 5 bases, in that order; junction bases with no gene match: 11. CDR1 is MNHEY and CDR2 is SVGAGI in the germline V gene. There are 16 residues in the CDR3. CDR3 protein: CASSSTGGFIRDEQYF. CDR3 coding DNA: TGTGCCAGCAGTTCGACAGGGGGCTTTATTCGTGACGAGCAGTACTTC.

This chain joins TRBV4-1 and TRBJ1-1; maybe TRBD1 (6 bases). Germline CDR1 MGHRA, CDR2 YSYEKL. Trimming removed 6 bases at V and 7 bases at J, with 21 bases between. The CDR3 extends over 15 amino acids. CDR3 sequence: CASRPQFGGPVEAFF. CDR3 coding DNA: TGCGCCAGCAGACCCCAATTTGGGGGCCCGGTTGAAGCTTTCTTT.

This chain links TRBV4-3 with TRBJ2-6; D is uncertain. The V gene's germline CDR1 is LGHNA and CDR2 YSLEER. The CDR3 has 16 amino acids. Trimming removed 0 bases at V and 0 bases at J, with 6 bases between. The CDR3 reads CASSQESVSGANVLTF. The CDR3 nucleotides read TGCGCCAGCAGCCAAGAGTCGGTCTCTGGGGCCAACGTCCTGACTTTC.

The V gene is TRBV10-3, the J gene TRBJ2-1, with 13 bases lining up with TRBD2. J lost 7 bases, V lost 7 bases, and 13 bases had no gene match. This CDR3 contains 17 residues. CDR1 and CDR2 from the germline V gene are ENHRY and SYGVKD. DNA of the CDR3: TGTGCCATCACCAGAGGCACTAGCGGGGGGGCCAGTAATGAGCAGTTCTTC. Residues: CAITRGTSGGASNEQFF.

This clone appeared once. The chain links TRBV15 to TRBJ1-6; D is undetermined. V gave up 3 bases and J gave up 7 bases, with 13 bases separating them. Germline CDR1 LNHNV, CDR2 YYDKDF (reference sequence). This CDR3 is built from 15 residues. The DNA for the CDR3 is TGTGCCACCAGCAGCCTCGTGGGGAAGAATTCACCCCTCCACTTT. It is translated as CATSSLVGKNSPLHF.

The chain joins TRBV29-1 to TRBJ1-4; no clear D. The V and J ends lost 8 bases and 7 bases respectively, with 14 bases between them. CDR1 and CDR2 from the germline V gene are SQVTM and ANQGSEA. The CDR3 is 12 amino acids. As DNA, the CDR3 is TGCAGCTCAGAATTGCGTCCTGAAAAACTGTTTTTT. It encodes CSSELRPEKLFF.

The chain is built from TRBV30 and TRBJ1-1; D is undetermined. The CDR3 covers 11 residues. Germline V gene data show CDR1 as GTSNPN and CDR2 as SVGIG (reference sequence). V gave up 0 bases and J gave up 8 bases, with 7 bases separating them. CDR3 sequence: CAWSVPGEAFF. The CDR3 DNA sequence: TGTGCCTGGAGTGTACCGGGGGAAGCTTTCTTT.

The table lists this clone with a few counts. The rearrangement joins TRBV29-1 to TRBJ1-2; D gene ambiguous. The CDR3 is 13 residues long. CDR1 is SQVTM, CDR2 ANQGSEA, per germline. The V end was cut by 2 bases, the J end by 0 bases, with 7 bases between. The CDR3 DNA sequence: TGCAGCGTTGAAACGAAGCCTAACTATGGCTACACCTTC. Encoded protein: CSVETKPNYGYTF. Full variable domain (rest looked up from reference TRBV29-1 and TRBJ1-2): SAVISQKPSRDICQRGTSLTIQCQVDSQVTMMFWYRQQPGQSLTLIATANQGSEATYESGFVIDKFPISRPNLTFSTLTVSNMSPEDSSIYLCSVETKPNYGYTFGSGTRLTVV.

The rearrangement links TRBV2 to TRBJ1-2; unclear D gene. The CDR3 is 14 amino acids. V dropped 7 bases and J dropped 3 bases, with 15 bases sitting between them. Germline V gene lookup returns CDR1 SNHLY and CDR2 FYNNEI. The CDR3 region has the DNA TGTGCCAGCACCCTATCTCGGGTGGACTATGGCTACACCTTC. Translated, it gives CASTLSRVDYGYTF.

The chain couples TRBV30 to TRBJ1-2; D remains unclear. Germline-derived CDR1 and CDR2 are GTSNPN and SVGIG (reference sequence). The CDR3 has 12 residues. Deletions cut 3 bases from V and 2 bases from J, with 7 bases between. The CDR3 region is CAWSPGNYGYTF. CDR3 coding DNA: TGTGCCTGGAGCCCCGGGAACTATGGCTACACCTTC. The complete variable domain, with remaining parts taken from reference TRBV30 and TRBJ1-2, reads SQTIHQWPATLVQPVGSPLSLECTVEGTSNPNLYWYRQAAGRGLQLLFYSVGIGQISSEVPQNLSASRPQDRQFILSSKKLLLSDSGFYLCAWSPGNYGYTFGSGTRLTVV.

A few counts support this clone. This chain links TRBV15 with TRBJ2-3; no clear D gene. V dropped 3 bases and J dropped 9 bases, with 7 bases sitting between them. This CDR3 spans 11 amino acids. Germline lookup yields CDR1 LNHNV and CDR2 YYDKDF (reference sequence). Here the CDR3 reads CATSSGITQYF. CDR3 nucleotides: TGTGCCACCAGCAGCGGAATAACGCAGTATTTT.

About this clone itself: Other DNA sequences of this sample code for an identical CDR3. The CDR3 sequence is CASSQDIRGRTDTQYF. The CDR3 region has the DNA TGTGCCAGCAGCCAAGATATCAGGGGGAGGACAGATACGCAGTATTTT. The chain uses TRBV14 and TRBJ2-3, with D possibly TRBD1 on 7 matching bases. V was cut by 0 bases and J by 3 bases, with 13 bases left in between. The CDR3 sequence is 16 residues long. The V gene's germline CDR1 is SGHDN and CDR2 FVKESK.

V and J are TRBV7-2 and TRBJ2-7; 10 bases align to TRBD2. Trimming at V came to 5 bases and at J to 3 bases, leaving 7 bases not matched to a gene. The germline gives CDR1 SGHTA, CDR2 FQGNSA. The CDR3 sequence is 15 residues long. The DNA of the CDR3 is TGTGCCAGCAGCCTCATGTCTAGCGGGGGCTACGAGCAGTACTTC. Translation: CASSLMSSGGYEQYF. Based on the CDR3 plus reference TRBV7-2 and TRBJ2-7, the full variable domain is GAGVSQSPSNKVTEKGKDVELRCDPISGHTALYWYRQSLGQGLEFLIYFQGNSAPDKSGLPSDRFSAERTGGSVSTLTIQRTQQEDSAVYLCASSLMSSGGYEQYFGPGTRLTVT.

This clone showed up just a few times. The chain joins TRBV29-1 to TRBJ2-4; D ambiguous. Germline V gene sequence: CDR1 SQVTM, CDR2 ANQGSEA. The CDR3 runs 13 residues. The V and J ends lost 0 bases and 3 bases respectively, with 6 bases between them. For the CDR3, the DNA is TGCAGCGTTGAAGATCACGGCAAAAACATTCAGTACTTC. Translating gives CSVEDHGKNIQYF.

This clone was detected only a few times. The chain couples TRBV11-1 to TRBJ2-3, with TRBD2 identical over 8 bases. In germline, CDR1 is SGHAT, CDR2 FQDESV (reference sequence). The CDR3 contains 16 residues. With 5 bases clipped from V and 4 bases from J, the junction kept 11 bases outside the gene matches. The CDR3 nucleotides read TGTGCCAGCAGCCCCTCCCTGGGCGGGAGGTCAGATACGCAGTATTTT. As protein: CASSPSLGGRSDTQYF.

V is TRBV15 and J is TRBJ2-7; D unclear. The V end was cut by 8 bases, the J end by 4 bases, with 15 bases between. Per the germline V gene, CDR1 is LNHNV and CDR2 is YYDKDF (reference sequence). The CDR3 is 13 amino acids. CDR3 sequence reads: CATCPRLGYEQYF. DNA for the CDR3: TGTGCCACCTGCCCTCGGTTGGGGTACGAGCAGTACTTC.

This clone was seen a handful of times. For the CDR3, the DNA is TGCAGCGCTTTGGACTCGGGTTTCGATCAGCCCCAGCATTTT. This sequence encodes CSALDSGFDQPQHF. The V and J genes are TRBV29-1 and TRBJ1-5; D remains ambiguous. CDR3 size: 14 residues. Trimming cost V 7 bases and J 5 bases, with 18 bases left between them. Germline V CDR1 and CDR2: SQVTM, ANQGSEA.